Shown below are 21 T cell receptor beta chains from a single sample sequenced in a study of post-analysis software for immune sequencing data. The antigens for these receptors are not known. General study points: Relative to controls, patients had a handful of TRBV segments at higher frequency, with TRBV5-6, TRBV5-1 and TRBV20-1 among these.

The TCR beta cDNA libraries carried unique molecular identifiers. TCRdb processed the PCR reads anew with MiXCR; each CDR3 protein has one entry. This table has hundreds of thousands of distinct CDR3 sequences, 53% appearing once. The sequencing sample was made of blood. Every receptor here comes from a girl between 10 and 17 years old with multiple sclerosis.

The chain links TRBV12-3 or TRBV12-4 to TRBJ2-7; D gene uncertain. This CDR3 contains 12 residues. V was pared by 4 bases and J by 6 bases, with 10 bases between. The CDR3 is CASSSLLSEQYF. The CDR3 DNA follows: TGTGCCAGCAGTTCACTGCTCTCCGAGCAGTACTTC.

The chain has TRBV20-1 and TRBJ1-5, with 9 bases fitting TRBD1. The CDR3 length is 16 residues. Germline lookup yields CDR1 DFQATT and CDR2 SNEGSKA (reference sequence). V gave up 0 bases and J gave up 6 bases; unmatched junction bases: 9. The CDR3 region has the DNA TGCAGTGCTAGAGACAGGAGACAGGGGGAAAGTCAGCCCCAGCATTTT. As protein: CSARDRRQGESQPQHF.

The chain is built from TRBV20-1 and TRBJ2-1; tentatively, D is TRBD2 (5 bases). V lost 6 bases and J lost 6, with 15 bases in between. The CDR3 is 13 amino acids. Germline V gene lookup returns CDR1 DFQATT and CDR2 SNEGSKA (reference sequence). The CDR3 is CSAWRTEVNEQFF. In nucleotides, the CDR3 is TGCAGTGCGTGGCGGACGGAGGTCAATGAGCAGTTCTTC.

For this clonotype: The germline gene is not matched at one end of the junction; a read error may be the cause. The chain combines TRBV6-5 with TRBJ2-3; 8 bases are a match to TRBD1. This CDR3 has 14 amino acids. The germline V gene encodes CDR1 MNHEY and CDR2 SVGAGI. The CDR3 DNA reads TGTGCCAGCAGCCCCCGCGCGGGGACAGGTACGCAGTATTTT. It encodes CASSPRAGTGTQYF.

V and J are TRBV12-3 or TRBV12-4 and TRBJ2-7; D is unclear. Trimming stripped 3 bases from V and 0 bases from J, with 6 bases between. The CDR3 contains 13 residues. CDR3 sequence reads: CASSFRSSYEQYF. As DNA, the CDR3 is TGTGCCAGCAGTTTCAGGAGCTCCTACGAGCAGTACTTC.

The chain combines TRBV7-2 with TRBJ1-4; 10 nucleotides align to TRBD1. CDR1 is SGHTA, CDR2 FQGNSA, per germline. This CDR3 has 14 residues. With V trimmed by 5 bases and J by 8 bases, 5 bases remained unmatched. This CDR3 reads CASSRDRGEEKLFF. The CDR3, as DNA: TGTGCCAGCAGCCGGGACAGGGGAGAAGAAAAACTGTTTTTT.

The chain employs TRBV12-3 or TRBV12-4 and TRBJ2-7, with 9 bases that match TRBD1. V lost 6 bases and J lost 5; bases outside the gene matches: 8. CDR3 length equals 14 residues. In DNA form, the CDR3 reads TGTGCCAGCAGACCGGGACAGGGTTCTCACGAGCAGTACTTC. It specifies CASRPGQGSHEQYF.

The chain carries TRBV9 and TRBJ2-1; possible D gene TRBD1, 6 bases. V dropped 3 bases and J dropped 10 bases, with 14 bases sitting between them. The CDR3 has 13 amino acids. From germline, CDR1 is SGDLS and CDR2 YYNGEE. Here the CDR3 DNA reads TGTGCCAGCAGCGGTCGACAGGCAGCCGAGCAGTTCTTC. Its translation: CASSGRQAAEQFF.

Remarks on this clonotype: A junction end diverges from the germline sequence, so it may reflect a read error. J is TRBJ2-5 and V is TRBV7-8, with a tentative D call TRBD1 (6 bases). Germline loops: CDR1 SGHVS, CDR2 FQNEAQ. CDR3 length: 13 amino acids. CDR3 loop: CAGSTTGPETQYF. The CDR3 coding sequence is TGTGCCGGCAGCACCACAGGGCCGGAGACCCAGTACTTC.

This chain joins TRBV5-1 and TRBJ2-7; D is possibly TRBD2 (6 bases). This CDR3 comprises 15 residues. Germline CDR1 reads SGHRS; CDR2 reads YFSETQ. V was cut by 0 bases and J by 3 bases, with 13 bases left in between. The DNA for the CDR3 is TGCGCCAGCAGCTTGGCCGGGACTGCCTACTACGAGCAGTACTTC. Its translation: CASSLAGTAYYEQYF. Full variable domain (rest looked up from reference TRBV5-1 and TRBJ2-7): KAGVTQTPRYLIKTRGQQVTLSCSPISGHRSVSWYQQTPGQGLQFLFEYFSETQRNKGNFPGRFSGRQFSNSRSEMNVSTLELGDSALYLCASSLAGTAYYEQYFGPGTRLTVT.

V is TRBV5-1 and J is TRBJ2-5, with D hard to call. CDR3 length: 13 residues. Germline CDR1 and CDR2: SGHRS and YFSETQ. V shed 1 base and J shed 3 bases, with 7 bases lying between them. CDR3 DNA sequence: TGCGCCAGCAGCTTGTTGATAAAAGAGACCCAGTACTTC. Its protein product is CASSLLIKETQYF.

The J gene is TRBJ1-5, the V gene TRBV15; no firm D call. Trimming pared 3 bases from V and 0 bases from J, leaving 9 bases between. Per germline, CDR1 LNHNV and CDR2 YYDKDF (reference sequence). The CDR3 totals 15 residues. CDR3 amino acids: CATSRDLYSNQPQHF. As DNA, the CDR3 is TGTGCCACCAGCAGGGACCTCTATAGCAATCAGCCCCAGCATTTT. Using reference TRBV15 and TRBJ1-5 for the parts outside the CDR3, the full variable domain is DAMVIQNPRYQVTQFGKPVTLSCSQTLNHNVMYWYQQKSSQAPKLLFHYYDKDFNNEADTPDNFQSRRPNTSFCFLDIRSPGLGDTAMYLCATSRDLYSNQPQHFGDGTRLSIL.

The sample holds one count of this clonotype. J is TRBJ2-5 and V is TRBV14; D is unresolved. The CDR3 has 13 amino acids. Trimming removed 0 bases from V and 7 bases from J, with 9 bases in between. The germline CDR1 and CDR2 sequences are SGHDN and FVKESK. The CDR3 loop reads CASSQENLWTQYF. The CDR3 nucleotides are TGTGCCAGCAGCCAAGAGAACCTATGGACCCAGTACTTC.

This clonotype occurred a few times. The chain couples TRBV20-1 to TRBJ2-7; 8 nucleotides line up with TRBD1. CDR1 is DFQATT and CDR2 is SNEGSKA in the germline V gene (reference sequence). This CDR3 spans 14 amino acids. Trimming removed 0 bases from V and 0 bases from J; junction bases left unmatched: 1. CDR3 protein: CSARDGQGSYEQYF. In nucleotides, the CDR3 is TGCAGTGCTAGAGATGGACAGGGCTCCTACGAGCAGTACTTC.

The CDR3 here is CSARWTGDPYEQYF. The CDR3 DNA is TGCAGTGCTAGATGGACAGGGGATCCCTACGAGCAGTACTTC. The genes are TRBV20-1 and TRBJ2-7; 9 nucleotides match TRBD1. The CDR3 spans 14 residues. V lost 2 bases and J lost 2; bases outside the gene matches: 4. The germline V gene encodes CDR1 DFQATT and CDR2 SNEGSKA (reference sequence).

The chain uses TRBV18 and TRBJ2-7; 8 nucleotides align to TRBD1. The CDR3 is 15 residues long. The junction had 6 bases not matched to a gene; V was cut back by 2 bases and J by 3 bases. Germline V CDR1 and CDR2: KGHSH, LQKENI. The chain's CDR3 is CASSPKTGDGYEQYF. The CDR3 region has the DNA TGTGCCAGCTCACCAAAGACAGGGGATGGCTACGAGCAGTACTTC.

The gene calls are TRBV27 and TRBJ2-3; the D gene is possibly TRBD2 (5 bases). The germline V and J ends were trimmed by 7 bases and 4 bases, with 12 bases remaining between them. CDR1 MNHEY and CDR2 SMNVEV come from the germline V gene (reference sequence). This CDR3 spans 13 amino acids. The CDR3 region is CASNGRGADTQYF. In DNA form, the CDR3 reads TGTGCCAGCAATGGACGGGGAGCAGATACGCAGTATTTT.

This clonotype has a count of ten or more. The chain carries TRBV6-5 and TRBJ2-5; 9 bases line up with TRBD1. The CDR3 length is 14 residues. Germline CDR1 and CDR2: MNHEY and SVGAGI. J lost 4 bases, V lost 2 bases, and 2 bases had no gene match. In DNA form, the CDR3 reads TGTGCCAGCAGTTACGGGACAGGGTCAGAGACCCAGTACTTC. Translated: CASSYGTGSETQYF.

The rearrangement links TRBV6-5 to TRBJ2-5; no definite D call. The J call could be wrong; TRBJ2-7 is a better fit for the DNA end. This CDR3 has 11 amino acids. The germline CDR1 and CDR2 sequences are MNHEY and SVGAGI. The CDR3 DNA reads TGTGCCAGCAGAACGGGCTACGAGCAGTACTTC. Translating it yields CASRTGYEQYF.

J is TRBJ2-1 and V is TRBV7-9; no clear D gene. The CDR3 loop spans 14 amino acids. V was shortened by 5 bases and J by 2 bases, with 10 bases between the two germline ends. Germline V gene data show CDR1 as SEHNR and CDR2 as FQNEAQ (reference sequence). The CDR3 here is CASSDKSAYNEQFF. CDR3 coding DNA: TGTGCCAGCAGCGACAAGTCAGCCTACAATGAGCAGTTCTTC.

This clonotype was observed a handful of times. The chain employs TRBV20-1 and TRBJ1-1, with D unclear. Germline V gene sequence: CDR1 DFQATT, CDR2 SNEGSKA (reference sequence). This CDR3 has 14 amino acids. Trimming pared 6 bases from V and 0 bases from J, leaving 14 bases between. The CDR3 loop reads CSAVGASMNTEAFF. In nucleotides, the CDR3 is TGCAGTGCCGTGGGAGCCTCCATGAACACTGAAGCTTTCTTT.